The rows below give T cell receptor beta chains drawn from one sample of a study of human thymus T cells. Sequencing used immunoSEQ multiplex PCR; TCRdb keeps in-frame clones, though not all of them. The table includes 45,000 to 75,000 clones, nearly 95% detected once. The sequenced sample consisted of blood. These receptors were obtained from a boy under three years old with a congenital heart defect but otherwise immunologically healthy. CDR3s include the opening cysteine and the closing phenylalanine or tryptophan. D genes are given only for firm matches. The size entry is marked missing in some rows and otherwise reads once, few, many or a size class.

.,TRBJ2-3,TRBV5-8,TRBD2,TGTGCCAGCACCCTGGGGGCTAGCGGGGGTGTCTATACGCAGTATTTT,CASTLGASGGVYTQYF
.,TRBJ2-7,TRBV7-8,TRBD1,TGTGCCAGCAGCATCTATCCGGGACAGCTTACCTACGAGCAGTACTTC,CASSIYPGQLTYEQYF
.,TRBJ2-5,TRBV29-1,.,TGCAGCGTCACCCAACGGACGAAACCAGGGGCAATTGTGAAAGAGACCCAGTACTTC,CSVTQRTKPGAIVKETQYF
.,TRBJ2-2,TRBV18,.,TGTGCCAGCTCCCCGAACACCGGGGAGCTGTTTTTT,CASSPNTGELFF
few,TRBJ1-6,TRBV6-6,.,TGTGCCAGCAGCTTAGCTGTCGGGTCACCCCTCCACTTT,CASSLAVGSPLHF
few,TRBJ2-1,TRBV7-9,.,TGTGCCAGCAGCCCCCAGCGGCTTGGGGTTCATGAGCAGTTCTTC,CASSPQRLGVHEQFF
.,TRBJ1-6,TRBV6-5,.,TGTGCCAGCAGTTACGGCAGAAATTCACCCCTCCACTTT,CASSYGRNSPLHF
.,TRBJ2-7,TRBV28,.,TGTGCCAGCACCTCCTTTGAAGGGGGGTTGGGGTACGAGCAGTACTTC,CASTSFEGGLGYEQYF
.,TRBJ2-7,TRBV5-4,.,TGTGCCAGCAGCTTGTCAGGGGCCTCATACGAGCAGTACTTC,CASSLSGASYEQYF
.,TRBJ1-5,TRBV10-3,.,TGTGCCATCAGTGAGTCTGTGACGGGATATAATCAGCCCCAGCATTTT,CAISESVTGYNQPQHF
.,TRBJ1-2,TRBV9,.,TGTGCCAGCAGCGTAGAGGGAGACTATGGCTACACCTTC,CASSVEGDYGYTF
once,TRBJ2-1,TRBV29-1,.,TGCACCCAAATAGTAGTCGATTTCAATGAGCAGTTCTTC,CTQIVVDFNEQFF
.,TRBJ2-4,TRBV21-1,.,TGTGCCAGCAGCAAAGGCTTAGACAACAAAAACATTCAGTACTTC,CASSKGLDNKNIQYF
.,TRBJ1-2,TRBV28,TRBD1,TGTGCCAGCAGTTCAGACTTTCGGACAGGGGAAAACTATGGCTACACCTTC,CASSSDFRTGENYGYTF